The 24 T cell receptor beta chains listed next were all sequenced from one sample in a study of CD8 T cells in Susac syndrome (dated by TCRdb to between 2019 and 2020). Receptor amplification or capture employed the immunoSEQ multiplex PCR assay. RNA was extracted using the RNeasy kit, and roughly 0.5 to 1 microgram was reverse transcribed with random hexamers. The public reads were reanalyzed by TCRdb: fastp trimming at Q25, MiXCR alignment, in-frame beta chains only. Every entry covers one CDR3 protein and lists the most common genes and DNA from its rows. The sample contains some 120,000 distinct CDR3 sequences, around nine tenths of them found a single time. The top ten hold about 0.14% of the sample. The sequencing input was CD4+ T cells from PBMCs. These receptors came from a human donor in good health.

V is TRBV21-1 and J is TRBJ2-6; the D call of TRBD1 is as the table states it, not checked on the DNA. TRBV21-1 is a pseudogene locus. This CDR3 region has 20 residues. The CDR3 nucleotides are TGTGCCAGCAGCAAAGATACAGGGGGCCGTCTACAGTCTGGGGCCAACGTCCTGACTTTC. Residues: CASSKDTGGRLQSGANVLTF.

CDR3 bases: TGCAGTGCTAGGATAACAGGGGGCTTCGCAGGCAATCAGCCCCAGCATTTT. Amino acids: CSARITGGFAGNQPQHF. The chain carries TRBV20-1 and TRBJ1-5, with 9 bases fitting TRBD1. Trimming cost V 3 bases and J 2 bases; bases outside gene matches: 11. The CDR3 extends over 17 amino acids. Germline V gene lookup returns CDR1 DFQATT and CDR2 SNEGSKA (reference sequence).

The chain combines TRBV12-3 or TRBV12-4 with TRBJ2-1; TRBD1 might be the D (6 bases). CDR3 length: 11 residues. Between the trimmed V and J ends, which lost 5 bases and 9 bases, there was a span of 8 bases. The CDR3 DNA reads TGTGCCAGCAGTGGACAGATTGAGCAGTTCTTC. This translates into CASSGQIEQFF.

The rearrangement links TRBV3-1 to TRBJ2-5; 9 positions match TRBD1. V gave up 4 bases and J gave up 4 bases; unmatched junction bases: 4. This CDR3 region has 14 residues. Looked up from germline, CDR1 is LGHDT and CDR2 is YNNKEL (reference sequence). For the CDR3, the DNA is TGTGCCAGCAGCCGGGGACAGGGAGGAGAGACCCAGTACTTC. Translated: CASSRGQGGETQYF.

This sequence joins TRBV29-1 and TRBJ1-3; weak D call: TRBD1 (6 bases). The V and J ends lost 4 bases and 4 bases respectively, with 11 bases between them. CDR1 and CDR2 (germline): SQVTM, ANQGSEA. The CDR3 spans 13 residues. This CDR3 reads CSVVRTAGNTIYF. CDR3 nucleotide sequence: TGCAGCGTTGTGCGGACAGCCGGAAACACCATATATTTT.

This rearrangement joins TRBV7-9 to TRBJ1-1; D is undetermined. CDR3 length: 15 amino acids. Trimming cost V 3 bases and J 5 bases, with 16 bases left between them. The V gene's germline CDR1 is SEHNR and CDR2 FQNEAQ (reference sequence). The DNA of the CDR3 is TGTGCCAGCAGCTTTGGTGGGGTAGACACGACTGAAGCTTTCTTT. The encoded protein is CASSFGGVDTTEAFF.

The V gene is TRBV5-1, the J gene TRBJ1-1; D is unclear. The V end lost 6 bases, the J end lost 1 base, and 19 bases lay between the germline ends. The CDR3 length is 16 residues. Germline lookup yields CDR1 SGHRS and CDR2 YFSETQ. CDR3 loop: CASTQLISSRNTEAFF. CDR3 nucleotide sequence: TGCGCCAGCACCCAGTTAATTTCCTCCCGGAACACTGAAGCTTTCTTT.

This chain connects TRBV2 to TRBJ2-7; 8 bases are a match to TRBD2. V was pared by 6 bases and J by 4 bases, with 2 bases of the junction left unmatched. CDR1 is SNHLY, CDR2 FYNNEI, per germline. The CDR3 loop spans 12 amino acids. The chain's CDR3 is CASRREGYEQYF. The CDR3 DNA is TGTGCCAGCAGACGGGAGGGTTACGAGCAGTACTTC.

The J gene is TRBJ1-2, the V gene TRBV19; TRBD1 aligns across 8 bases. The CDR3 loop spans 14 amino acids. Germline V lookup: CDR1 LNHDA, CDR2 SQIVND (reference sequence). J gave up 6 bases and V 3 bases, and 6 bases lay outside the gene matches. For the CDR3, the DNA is TGTGCCAGTAGTATGACAGGGGTTATCGATGGCTACACCTTC. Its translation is CASSMTGVIDGYTF.

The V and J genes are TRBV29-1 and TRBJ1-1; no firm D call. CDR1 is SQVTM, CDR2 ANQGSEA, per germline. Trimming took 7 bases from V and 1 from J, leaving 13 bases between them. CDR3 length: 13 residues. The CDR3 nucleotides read TGCAGCGCCGAAAGGACCGAGAACACTGAAGCTTTCTTT. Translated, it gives CSAERTENTEAFF.

CDR3 nucleotides: TGCAGTGCCAGACAGGGTGACAATGAGCAGTTCTTC. Translated, it gives CSARQGDNEQFF. The rearrangement links TRBV20-1 to TRBJ2-1; 7 nucleotides match TRBD1. Trimming at V came to 6 bases and at J to 5 bases, leaving 4 bases not matched to a gene. Germline V gene sequence: CDR1 DFQATT, CDR2 SNEGSKA (reference sequence). The CDR3 totals 12 residues.

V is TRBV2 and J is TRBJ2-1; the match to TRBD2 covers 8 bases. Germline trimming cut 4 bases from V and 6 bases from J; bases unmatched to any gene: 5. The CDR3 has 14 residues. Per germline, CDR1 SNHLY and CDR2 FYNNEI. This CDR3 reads CASSVAGGGNEQFF. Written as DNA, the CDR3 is TGTGCCAGCAGTGTCGCGGGGGGTGGCAATGAGCAGTTCTTC.

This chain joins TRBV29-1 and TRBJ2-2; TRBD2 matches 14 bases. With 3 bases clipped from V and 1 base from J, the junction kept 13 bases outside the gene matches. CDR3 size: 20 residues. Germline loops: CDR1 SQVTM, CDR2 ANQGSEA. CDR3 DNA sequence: TGCAGCGTTGAGGACTTAACTGGGACTAGCGGGGGCGGGAACACCGGGGAGCTGTTTTTT. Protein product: CSVEDLTGTSGGGNTGELFF.

The CDR3 protein is CASSVRLAGDYEQYF. The CDR3 nucleotides read TGTGCCAGCAGTGTGCGACTAGCGGGTGACTACGAGCAGTACTTC. The rearrangement links TRBV5-5 to TRBJ2-7; 10 bases align to TRBD2. V lost 5 bases and J lost 3; bases outside the gene matches: 8. The CDR3 is 15 residues long. Germline values: CDR1 SGHKS, CDR2 YYEKEE (reference sequence).

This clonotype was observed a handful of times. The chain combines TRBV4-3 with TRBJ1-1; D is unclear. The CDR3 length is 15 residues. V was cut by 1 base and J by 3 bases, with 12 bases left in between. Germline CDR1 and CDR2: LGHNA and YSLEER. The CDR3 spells CASSQVLFTDTEAFF. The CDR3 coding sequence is TGCGCCAGCAGCCAAGTACTATTTACGGACACTGAAGCTTTCTTT.

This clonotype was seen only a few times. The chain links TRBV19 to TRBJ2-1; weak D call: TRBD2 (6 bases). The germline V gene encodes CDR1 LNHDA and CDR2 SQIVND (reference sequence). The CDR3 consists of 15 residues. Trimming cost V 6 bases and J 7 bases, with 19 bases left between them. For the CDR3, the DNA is TGTGCCAGTAGCCCGCCCGGGGGAGACTTAAATGAGCAGTTCTTC. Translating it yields CASSPPGGDLNEQFF.

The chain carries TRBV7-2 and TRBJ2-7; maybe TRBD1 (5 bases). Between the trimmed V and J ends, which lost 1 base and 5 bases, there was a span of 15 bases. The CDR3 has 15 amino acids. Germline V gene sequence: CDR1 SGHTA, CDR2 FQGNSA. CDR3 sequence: CASSLEPRAAHEQYF. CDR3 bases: TGTGCCAGCAGCTTAGAGCCCAGGGCGGCCCACGAGCAGTACTTC.

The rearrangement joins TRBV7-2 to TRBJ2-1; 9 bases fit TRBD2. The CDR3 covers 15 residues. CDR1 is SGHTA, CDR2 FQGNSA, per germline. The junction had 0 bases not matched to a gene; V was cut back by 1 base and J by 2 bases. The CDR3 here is CASSLGLAAYNEQFF. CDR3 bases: TGTGCCAGCAGCTTAGGACTAGCGGCCTACAATGAGCAGTTCTTC.

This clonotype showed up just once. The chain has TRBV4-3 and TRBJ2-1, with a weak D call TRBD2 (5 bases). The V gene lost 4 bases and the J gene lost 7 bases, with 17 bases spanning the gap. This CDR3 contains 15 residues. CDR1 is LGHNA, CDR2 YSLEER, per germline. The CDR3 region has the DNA TGCGCCAGCAGCCCCCTCGAGGGCAAGAATAATGAGCAGTTCTTC. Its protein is CASSPLEGKNNEQFF.

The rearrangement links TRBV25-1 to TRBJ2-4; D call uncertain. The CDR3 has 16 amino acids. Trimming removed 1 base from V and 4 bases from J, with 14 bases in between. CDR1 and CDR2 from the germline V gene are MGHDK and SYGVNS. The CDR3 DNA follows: TGTGCCAGCAGTGAATCAGGTCCGGGTGGGAAAAACATTCAGTACTTC. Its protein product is CASSESGPGGKNIQYF.

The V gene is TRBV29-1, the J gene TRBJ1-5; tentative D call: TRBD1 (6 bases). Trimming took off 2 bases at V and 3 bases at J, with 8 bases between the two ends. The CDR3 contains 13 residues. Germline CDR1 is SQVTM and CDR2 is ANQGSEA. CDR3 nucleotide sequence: TGCAGCGTTGAACAGGGGCCCAATCAGCCCCAGCATTTT. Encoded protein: CSVEQGPNQPQHF.

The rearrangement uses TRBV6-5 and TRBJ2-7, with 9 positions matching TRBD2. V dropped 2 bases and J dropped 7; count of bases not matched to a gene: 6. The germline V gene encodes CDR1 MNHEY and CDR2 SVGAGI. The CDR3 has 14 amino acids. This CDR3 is CASSYAAGGGEQYF. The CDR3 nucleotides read TGTGCCAGCAGTTACGCAGCGGGAGGTGGGGAGCAGTACTTC.

The CDR3 spells CASSRVGVDYGYTF. In DNA form, the CDR3 reads TGTGCCAGCAGCCGGGTTGGGGTCGACTATGGCTACACCTTC. V usage is TRBV7-8 and J usage is TRBJ1-2; D is unclear. The CDR3 totals 14 residues. The germline V gene has CDR1 SGHVS and CDR2 FQNEAQ. The V end lost 5 bases, the J end lost 3 bases, and 13 bases lay between the germline ends.

CDR3 protein: CASSLMASGSVFTGSGELFF. The CDR3 DNA reads as TGTGCCAGCAGCTTAATGGCTAGCGGGAGTGTTTTTACTGGAAGCGGGGAGCTGTTTTTT. The genes are TRBV13 and TRBJ2-2; TRBD2 matches 10 bases. CDR1 and CDR2 from the germline V gene are PRHDT and FYEKMQ (reference sequence). The CDR3 covers 20 residues. J was trimmed by 7 bases and V by 2 bases; bases with no gene match: 19.